This T cell receptor beta chain stems from a study of CXCR3-negative and CXCR3-positive naive CD8 T cells. For the study at large: Cumulative TRB read yield was around 150 million, averaging about 1.5 +/- 0.3 million per library.

Preparation of TRB cDNA libraries relied on 5' RACE carrying UMI labels. With the 5' RACE reads reprocessed, TCRdb shows one record per CDR3 protein and no DNA. This listing includes roughly 8,300 distinct CDR3 sequences. Every individual CD8+ T cell subset underwent sorting in triplicate at more than 250,000 cells apiece. Naive CD8+ T cells showed a CD45RO-CCR7+CD27+CD95- phenotype. With regard to this clonotype: The antigen is undetermined.

This CDR3 region has 12 residues. Study results and limitations: More hydrophobic TRB CDR3s occurred in CXCR3-positive than in CXCR3-negative naive cells.

This chain links TRBV21-1 with TRBJ2-7. TRBV21-1 is designated a pseudogene. The sequenced material came from naive CXCR3- CD8+ T cells from blood. Noted subset: CD45RO-CCR7+CD27+CD95- naive CD8+ T cells lacking CXCR3 (TNR3-). The source is a human donor in good health. Some clones in this sample may be carry-over from other donors' samples. This CDR3 is CASLWMAYEQYF.